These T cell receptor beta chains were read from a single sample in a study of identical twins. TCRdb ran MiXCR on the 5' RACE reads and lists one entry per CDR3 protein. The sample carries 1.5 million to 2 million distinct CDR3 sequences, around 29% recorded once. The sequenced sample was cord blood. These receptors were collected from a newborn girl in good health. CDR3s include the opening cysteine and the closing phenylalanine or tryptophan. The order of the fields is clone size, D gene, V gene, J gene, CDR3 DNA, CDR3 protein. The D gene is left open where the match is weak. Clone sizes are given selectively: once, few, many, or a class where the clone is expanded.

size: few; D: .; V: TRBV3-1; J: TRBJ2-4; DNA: TGTGCCAGCAGCCAACCAGTGCGGGGCGGACACATTCAGTACTTC; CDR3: CASSQPVRGGHIQYF
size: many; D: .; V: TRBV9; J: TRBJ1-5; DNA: TGCGCCAGCAGCGTAGGGGGTGGGAATCAGCCCCAGCATTTT; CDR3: CASSVGGGNQPQHF
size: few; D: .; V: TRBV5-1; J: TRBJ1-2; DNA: TGCGCCAGCAGCTTGGAAGGGCTCGATGGCTACACCTTC; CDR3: CASSLEGLDGYTF
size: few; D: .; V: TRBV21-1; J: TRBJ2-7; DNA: TGTGCCAGCAGCGTACGACAGGATTCCTACGAGCAGTACTTC; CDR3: CASSVRQDSYEQYF
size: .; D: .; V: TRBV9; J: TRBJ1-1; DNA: TGTGCCAGCAGCGTACGGGGGGGGCCCCCGAACACTGAAGCTTTCTTT; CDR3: CASSVRGGPPNTEAFF
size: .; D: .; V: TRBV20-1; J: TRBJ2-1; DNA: TGCAGTGCTAGGAGGATTGGGGGTTTAAGCTCCTACAATGAGCAGTTCTTC; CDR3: CSARRIGGLSSYNEQFF
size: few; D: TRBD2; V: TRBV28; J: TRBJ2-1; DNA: TGTGCCAGCAGTTTATCAAGTCTAGCGGGAGGGCCCGGCGAGTTCTTC; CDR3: CASSLSSLAGGPGEFF
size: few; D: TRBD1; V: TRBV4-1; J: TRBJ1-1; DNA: TGCGCCAGCAGCCGGGACAGGAGGTCCCTAGCGCCAGGCCTAAACACTGAAGCTTTCTTT; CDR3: CASSRDRRSLAPGLNTEAFF
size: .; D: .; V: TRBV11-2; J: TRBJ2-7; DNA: TGTGCCAGCAGCCTCGCCGGGGCAAACTCCTACGAGCAGTACTTC; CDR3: CASSLAGANSYEQYF
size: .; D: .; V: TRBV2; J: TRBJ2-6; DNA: TGTGCCAGCGACTCTGGGGCCGACGTCCTGACTTTC; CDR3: CASDSGADVLTF
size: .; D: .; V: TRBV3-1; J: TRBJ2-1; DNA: TGTGCCAGCAGGAGCAGGGGCTCCTACAATGAGCAGTTCTTC; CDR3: CASRSRGSYNEQFF